The T cell receptor (beta chain) under discussion was sequenced for a study of identifying expanded T cells in peripheral blood. A remark on this clone: The antigen is not known.

CDR1 is MDHEN and CDR2 is SYDVKM in the germline V gene. V gave up 5 bases and J gave up 4 bases, with 20 bases separating them. CDR3 length: 16 amino acids. No infections or other immune events were documented during collection. Some clones are missing from TCRdb's copy, which holds only in-frame ones; the method was immunoSEQ multiplex PCR. Here the sample spans some 76,000 clones, roughly nine tenths being singletons. Study-level results: Across healthy donors, higher total template counts meant significantly greater approximately two-week count variance. Roughly 1.2 clones differed between technical replicates, versus approximately 16 and 20 over time.

This receptor was obtained from a person aged 18 to 69 in good health. V gene TRBV28 combines with J gene TRBJ2-5; tentative D call: TRBD1 (6 bases). The sample taken for sequencing was blood. The CDR3 reads CASSKFGDKALETQYF. CDR3 nucleotide sequence: TGTGCCAGCAGTAAATTTGGGGACAAGGCCCTAGAGACCCAGTACTTC.